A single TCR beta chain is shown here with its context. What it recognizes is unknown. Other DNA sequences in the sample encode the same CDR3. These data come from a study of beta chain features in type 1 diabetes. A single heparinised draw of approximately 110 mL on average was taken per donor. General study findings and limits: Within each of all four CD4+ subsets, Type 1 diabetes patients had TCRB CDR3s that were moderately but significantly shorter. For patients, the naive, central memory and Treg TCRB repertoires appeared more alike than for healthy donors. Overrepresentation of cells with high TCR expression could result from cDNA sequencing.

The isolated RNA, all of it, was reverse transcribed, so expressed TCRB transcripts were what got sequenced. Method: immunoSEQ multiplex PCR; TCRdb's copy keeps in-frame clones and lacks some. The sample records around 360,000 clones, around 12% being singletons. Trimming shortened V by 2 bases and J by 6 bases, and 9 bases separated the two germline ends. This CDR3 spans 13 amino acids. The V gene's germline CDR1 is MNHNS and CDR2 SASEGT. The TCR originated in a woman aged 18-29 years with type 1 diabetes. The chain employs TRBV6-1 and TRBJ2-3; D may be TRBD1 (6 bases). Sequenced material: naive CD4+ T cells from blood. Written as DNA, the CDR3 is TGTGCCAGCAGTGAACGGCAGGGGGATACGCAGTATTTT. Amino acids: CASSERQGDTQYF.